This T cell receptor (beta chain) derives from a study of blood T cell repertoires in COVID-19. On the study more broadly: Acute and convalescent COVID-19 specimens originated in the United States, Italy and Spain.

Authors' processing steps: Estimates of nucleated cell counts were drawn from the amplification of reference gene primers. Clones were sequenced by immunoSEQ multiplex PCR, and TCRdb holds only the in-frame ones, with some missing. V, J and clone size are taken as reported in that table, and D and trimming were inferred from the DNA itself. The sample shows 24,000 or so clones, around 80% of them seen only once. The V gene's germline CDR1 is SNHLY and CDR2 FYNNEI. This CDR3 has 16 residues. Trimming pared 0 bases from V and 2 bases from J, leaving 8 bases between. This receptor was identified in a woman of 80 years or more with acute or convalescent COVID-19. The sample consisted of peripheral blood. The rearrangement uses TRBV2 and TRBJ1-6, with a possible D match to TRBD1 (5 bases). The DNA of the CDR3 is TGTGCCAGCAGTGAAGCTCCGACAGCCTATAATTCACCCCTCCACTTT. It translates to CASSEAPTAYNSPLHF.